A selection of T cell receptor beta chains follows, all from one sample in a study of blood T cell repertoires in COVID-19. Assay used: immunoSEQ multiplex PCR; TCRdb lists only in-frame clones, some missing. The sample holds 65,000 to 70,000 clones, 75% to 85% seen once. Sequencing was performed on peripheral blood. The receptors stem from a human donor in a cohort sampled during active COVID-19. Each CDR3 is given with its conserved first and last residue. Part of the rows lack a size; the others show once, few, many or a class for expanded clones.

J: TRBJ1-2; V: TRBV7-2; size: -; CDR3: CASSGRTGGDVYGYTF
J: TRBJ2-7; V: TRBV19; size: -; CDR3: CASSKGAQVNEQYF
J: TRBJ2-1; V: TRBV28; size: -; CDR3: CASSSLAGVYNEQFF
J: TRBJ2-7; V: TRBV3-1/TRBV3-2; size: -; CDR3: CASSPVSWSSYEQYF
J: TRBJ1-1; V: TRBV10-3; size: -; CDR3: CATTWGGRAEAFF
J: TRBJ2-1; V: TRBV11-1; size: few; CDR3: CASSARGQGTYNEQFF
J: TRBJ1-6; V: TRBV2; size: -; CDR3: CASRQGASSYNSPLHF
J: TRBJ2-1; V: TRBV4-2; size: -; CDR3: CASSQRDSGSSYNEQFF
J: TRBJ1-2; V: TRBV3-1/TRBV3-2; size: -; CDR3: CASSQDSAGGYTF
J: TRBJ1-6; V: TRBV3-1/TRBV3-2; size: -; CDR3: CASSPFGGANSPLHF
J: TRBJ1-2; V: TRBV27; size: -; CDR3: CASSPPGNYGYTF
J: TRBJ2-2; V: TRBV7-9; size: -; CDR3: CASSLSSNTGELFF
J: TRBJ1-2; V: TRBV6-5; size: -; CDR3: CASSYGEGVGYTF
J: TRBJ2-3; V: TRBV6-4; size: few; CDR3: CASSEGRDRDTQYF
J: TRBJ2-1; V: TRBV4-1; size: -; CDR3: CASSQNSGRALEQFF
J: TRBJ2-3; V: TRBV10-3; size: -; CDR3: CALTGGPQGPPFGTDTQYF
J: TRBJ1-1; V: TRBV28; size: -; CDR3: CASSLYGGLGGEAFF
J: TRBJ2-2; V: TRBV6-5; size: -; CDR3: CASIPAAGSTGELFF
J: TRBJ1-1; V: TRBV20-1; size: -; CDR3: CSARELREAFF
J: TRBJ2-5; V: TRBV15; size: -; CDR3: CATRGSGGAQETQYF
J: TRBJ1-5; V: TRBV7-2; size: -; CDR3: CASSLVGGVNQPQHF
J: TRBJ2-1; V: TRBV7-9; size: -; CDR3: CASSLESGGTSEQFF
J: TRBJ2-5; V: TRBV4-1; size: -; CDR3: CASSQEGSGRAKETQYF
J: TRBJ1-1; V: TRBV19; size: -; CDR3: CASSPSVAEAFF
J: TRBJ2-3; V: TRBV27; size: -; CDR3: CASTERGAITDTQYF
J: TRBJ2-1; V: TRBV11-2; size: -; CDR3: CASSWEGSSYNEQFF
J: TRBJ2-3; V: TRBV10-3; size: -; CDR3: CAIDSADTQYF
J: TRBJ2-2; V: TRBV7-9; size: -; CDR3: CASTIDRARNTGELFF
J: TRBJ1-5; V: TRBV7-9; size: -; CDR3: CARGTHSNQPQHF
J: TRBJ2-3; V: TRBV11-3; size: -; CDR3: CASSLGQGRGTDTQYF
J: TRBJ2-1; V: TRBV5-1; size: -; CDR3: CASSWGTGEGDEQFF
J: TRBJ2-7; V: TRBV7-2; size: -; CDR3: CASSSRKGGSSYEQYF
J: TRBJ1-4; V: TRBV5-4; size: -; CDR3: CASSLGGNNEKLFF
J: TRBJ2-3; V: TRBV19; size: -; CDR3: CASSIALAGDTDTQYF
J: TRBJ2-7; V: TRBV24-1; size: -; CDR3: CATSDRTSGNPYEQYF
J: TRBJ2-2; V: TRBV2; size: -; CDR3: CASSETQAGTGELFF
J: TRBJ1-1; V: TRBV5-1; size: -; CDR3: CASSLGTEHTEAFF
J: TRBJ2-3; V: TRBV27; size: -; CDR3: CASSFGREVDTQYF
J: TRBJ1-2; V: TRBV7-8; size: -; CDR3: CASSLLRDRRAHYGYTF